The clone carrying this T cell receptor (beta chain) was picked up a small number of times. The sample belongs to a study of T cell responses to AZD1222 COVID-19 vaccine. This CDR3 region has 14 residues. The germline gives CDR1 SNHLY, CDR2 FYNNEI. V lost 2 bases and J lost 0, with 5 bases in between. Assay used: immunoSEQ multiplex PCR; TCRdb lists only in-frame clones, some missing. Of 95,000 to 150,000 clones in the sample, around 86% were seen once. V usage is TRBV2 and J usage is TRBJ1-3, with D unresolved. This TCR was recovered from an adult in good health. Material: peripheral blood, obtained on day 0 of AZD1222 vaccination. As DNA, the CDR3 is TGTGCCAGCAGTGAATTTAGCTCTGGAAACACCATATATTTT. Amino acids: CASSEFSSGNTIYF.